This T cell receptor beta chain was sequenced in a study of T cell responses to AZD1222 COVID-19 vaccine (dated by TCRdb to the early 2020s). Some background on the complete study: A total of 230 or so trial participants underwent TCR sequencing, of whom about 210 received two doses of AZD1222 and about 25 received two doses of the MenACWY control vaccine. Trial participants were enrolled into age subgroups of 18-55, 56-69 and 70-plus years, which contained around 150, 29 and 61 TCR-sequenced participants, respectively.

Trimming removed 2 bases from V and 4 bases from J, leaving 5 bases between the germline ends. CDR1 LNHDA and CDR2 SQIVND were looked up in the germline V gene (reference sequence). Including cysteine and phenylalanine, the CDR3 has 12 amino acids. Only CDR3 DNA remains: 36 bases, in frame from the first base. General conclusions and limits of the study: Conclusions about previously exposed vaccinees were limited because only a handful of AZD1222 recipients were SARS-CoV-2 seropositive at baseline. Spike-specific TCR breadth and depth rose significantly after two AZD1222 doses compared with day 0 and with MenACWY recipients. The 56-69-year group was small, and its depth increase did not reach significance, likely because of low power. Vaccine-associated CD4 TCRs spanned the whole spike protein, with dominant responses in regions 160-218 and 743-854. Participants were mostly white British and included more females than males, and it was suggested by the authors that clonal diversity may have been underestimated. Because no samples from the day 14 peak response were available, repertoires could be characterized only after the peak T cell response. Reportedly, almost half of the unique spike-specific TCRs recognized epitopes lying outside the regions that are mutated in the B.1.351 and B.1.1.7 variants.

The time point label here, explained by the study, means: baseline before first vaccination. The intended sense of this specimen's treatment or condition label: meningococcal conjugate vaccine given as trial control. The vaccinee samples were drawn from two UK trials, COV001 and COV002, one of which was a single-blind randomized controlled phase 2/3 trial testing AZD1222 (ChAdOx1 nCoV-19) in healthy adults. For TCRbeta chain sequencing, PBMC samples from trial participants were taken at day 0 and at day 28 after the second dose. Remarks on this clone: What this receptor recognizes is not known. Nothing much larger sits one base from this clone, and base qualities are not available.

The CDR3 regions of human TCRbeta chains were analyzed by immunosequencing. Turning to the authors' computational methods: Repertoire TCRs were checked for matches against a reference library of SARS-CoV-2-specific TCRs that had been generated using the MIRA antigen-specificity platform. Breadth meant the fraction of unique TCRs that were SARS-CoV-2-associated, whereas depth meant the fraction of total T cells that were SARS-CoV-2-associated. Each spike-specific TCR was assigned to its reactive spike region and to a CD4 or CD8 class using the MIRA data. Log10-transformed breadth and depth values were compared by one-way ANOVA with Sidak's multiple comparisons tests. As stored in TCRdb, this immuneACCESS dataset retains in-frame rearrangements with V and J assigned. A fraction of the clones does not appear; measured against another copy, unresolved V genes explain less than half of the discrepancy, and the remainder lacks a known reason. The DNA gave D and trimming, while V, J and clone size come from that table. Recorded for this sample are some 100,000 clones; around 87% of them occurred a single time. 4.2% of the sample is held by the ten biggest clonotypes.

This receptor chain uses TRBV19 and TRBJ2-5; a confident D gene designation cannot be given. The starting material was peripheral blood, obtained on day 0 of MenACWY control vaccination. The source is an adult in good health. Read as DNA, the sequence is TGTGCCAGTAGTATATACGGAGAGACCCAGTACTTC. Its product reads: CASSIYGETQYF.